This is a list of T cell receptor beta chains from one sample in a study of Ad26.COV2.S vaccination and SARS-CoV-2 variants. Generated by immunoSEQ multiplex PCR, the TCRdb table keeps only in-frame clones and is missing some. The table has hundreds of thousands of clones, about 90% seen once. The source was peripheral blood, collected in a trial of Ad26.COV2.S vaccine versus placebo. These TCRs come from a person between 18 and 65 years old who received the Ad26.COV2.S COVID-19 vaccine or a placebo. Both conserved end residues are part of each CDR3. The D gene is left open where the match is weak. Size tells how often a clone was seen (once, few, many) or the class of an expanded clone, and some rows leave it out.

clone size	V gene	D gene	J gene	CDR3 length	CDR3 DNA	CDR3 protein
NA	TRBV2	NA	TRBJ2-2	13	TGTGCCAGCGGAATAGGCCAGGCCGGGGAGCTGTTTTTT	CASGIGQAGELFF
NA	TRBV5-1	NA	TRBJ1-2	14	TGCGCCAGCAGCTTCGGACCCGGTGCCTATGGCTACACCTTC	CASSFGPGAYGYTF
NA	TRBV19	NA	TRBJ2-2	15	TGTGCCAGTGAAGTCGGGACTCCGGCGGCCGGGGAGCTGTTTTTT	CASEVGTPAAGELFF
NA	TRBV9	NA	TRBJ2-3	15	TGTGCCAGCAGCACGCCGACTCACCGGATGGATACGCAGTATTTT	CASSTPTHRMDTQYF
NA	TRBV10-1	NA	TRBJ2-4	13	TGCGCCAGCAGTGAAATTACCTTGGGCATTCAGTACTTC	CASSEITLGIQYF
few	TRBV6-6	NA	TRBJ2-7	11	TGTGCCAGCTCCCCCGGGGACGAGCAGTACTTC	CASSPGDEQYF
NA	TRBV19	NA	TRBJ2-5	14	TGTGCCAGTAGTATTAGAGGGTCAGAAGAGACCCAGTACTTC	CASSIRGSEETQYF
NA	TRBV5-8	NA	TRBJ2-3	15	TGTGCCAGCAGCTGGAACAGGGTCGTCACAGATACGCAGTATTTT	CASSWNRVVTDTQYF
NA	TRBV5-1	NA	TRBJ1-1	15	TGCGCCAGCAAAGGGCTTGCGACACCGAACACTGAAGCTTTCTTT	CASKGLATPNTEAFF
NA	TRBV11-2	TRBD2	TRBJ2-4	15	TGTGCCAGCAGCCTCGCGGGAGTCGCCAAAAACATTCAGTACTTC	CASSLAGVAKNIQYF
NA	TRBV7-2	NA	TRBJ2-1	16	TGTGCCAGCAGCTTGGGGCAGGGAGTGATTTACAATGAGCAGTTCTTC	CASSLGQGVIYNEQFF
NA	TRBV7-2	TRBD1	TRBJ1-2	15	TGTGCCAGCAGCTTAGTTTCAGGGGGCTTTGGTGGCTACACCTTC	CASSLVSGGFGGYTF
NA	TRBV19	TRBD1	TRBJ1-3	14	TGTGCCAGTGGGACAGGGAGTGGTGGAAACACCATATATTTT	CASGTGSGGNTIYF
NA	TRBV6-5	TRBD1	TRBJ1-2	13	TGTGCCAGCAGAGGGGACAGGGGGCATGGCTACACCTTC	CASRGDRGHGYTF
NA	TRBV6-5	TRBD1	TRBJ1-2	15	TGTGCCAGCAGTTACGGGGACAGGGGGGGAAATGGCTACACCTTC	CASSYGDRGGNGYTF
NA	TRBV5-6	TRBD2	TRBJ2-2	17	TGTGCCAGCAGCTTGTTTGGCGGGAGCGGAGGCACCGGGGAGCTGTTTTTT	CASSLFGGSGGTGELFF
NA	TRBV2	NA	TRBJ1-5	13	TGTGCCAGCAGTCTGACGGGCAATCAGCCCCAGCATTTT	CASSLTGNQPQHF
once	TRBV5-6	NA	TRBJ2-7	11	TGTGCCAGCAGCTTGCGGGGGCAGCAGTACTTC	CASSLRGQQYF
NA	TRBV19	TRBD1	TRBJ2-3	16	TGTGCCAGTAGTATAGACCGGACAGGGAGCAGAAATACGCAGTATTTT	CASSIDRTGSRNTQYF
NA	TRBV18	NA	TRBJ2-1	14	TGTGCCAGCTCACCACCTCAATCCTACAATGAGCAGTTCTTC	CASSPPQSYNEQFF
NA	TRBV3-1/TRBV3-2	TRBD2	TRBJ2-7	14	TGTGCCAGCAGCCAAGAAGCCACCGGGGGGGAGCAGTACTTC	CASSQEATGGEQYF
NA	TRBV19	NA	TRBJ1-5	14	TGTGCCAGTAGTTGGGGGGTGGGGAATCAGCCCCAGCATTTT	CASSWGVGNQPQHF
NA	TRBV11-3	TRBD1	TRBJ2-7	14	TGTGCCAGCAGCTCGGGACAGGGATCCTACGAGCAGTACTTC	CASSSGQGSYEQYF
NA	TRBV7-8	NA	TRBJ2-7	12	TGTGCCAGCAGCTTAGTGAGGGCGCACAAGTACTTC	CASSLVRAHKYF
NA	TRBV19	TRBD1	TRBJ2-5	15	TGTGCCAGTAGTATAGATCTCAGGGGGCTGGAGACCCAGTACTTC	CASSIDLRGLETQYF
NA	TRBV2	TRBD2	TRBJ2-1	13	TGTGCCAGCAGTGGGGGGGGCTACAATGAGCAGTTCTTC	CASSGGGYNEQFF
few	TRBV5-4	NA	TRBJ1-6	14	TGTGCCAGCAGCTTGGAACGGTTCAATTCACCCCTCCACTTT	CASSLERFNSPLHF
NA	TRBV30	NA	TRBJ1-4	18	TGTGCCTGGACCCGAGGATCCGGGAAATCCCCAACTAATGAAAAACTGTTTTTT	CAWTRGSGKSPTNEKLFF
once	TRBV2	NA	TRBJ1-5	12	TGTGCCAGCAGGGGGCCAGATCAGCCCCAGCATTTT	CASRGPDQPQHF
NA	TRBV29-1	NA	TRBJ2-3	13	TGCAGCGTTGAAGATGTGAGGACAGATACGCAGTATTTT	CSVEDVRTDTQYF
once	TRBV18	NA	TRBJ2-1	15	TGTGCCAGCTCACCCGGTGGAGGAGCCTACAATGAGCAGTTCTTC	CASSPGGGAYNEQFF
NA	TRBV12-3/TRBV12-4	NA	TRBJ2-7	13	TGTGCCAGCAGTTTAGGCAGAATCTACGAGCAGTACTTC	CASSLGRIYEQYF
NA	TRBV7-2	NA	TRBJ1-5	18	TGTGCCAGCAGCTTAGTAGGTGGGGCGGGGGGTAGCAATCAGCCCCAGCATTTT	CASSLVGGAGGSNQPQHF
NA	TRBV4-2	NA	TRBJ2-1	14	TGTGCCAGCAGCCAAGAAGGTCCCTACAATGAGCAGTTCTTC	CASSQEGPYNEQFF
once	TRBV6-5	NA	TRBJ1-1	13	TGTGCCAGCAGCGGGGGGGGGTTCACTGAAGCTTTCTTT	CASSGGGFTEAFF
NA	TRBV10-3	NA	TRBJ2-3	12	TGTGCCATCAGTTACGACTTGGATACGCAGTATTTT	CAISYDLDTQYF
NA	TRBV5-4	TRBD1	TRBJ1-2	14	TGTGCCAGCAGCTTGTGGACAGGGGGCTATGGCTACACCTTC	CASSLWTGGYGYTF
NA	TRBV7-9	NA	TRBJ2-2	14	TGTGCCAGCAGCAGCAGAGGGCGGGGCGGGGAGCTGTTTTTT	CASSSRGRGGELFF
NA	TRBV3-1/TRBV3-2	NA	TRBJ2-2	13	TGTGCCAGCGCCGAGCGAGGCACCGGGGAGCTGTTTTTT	CASAERGTGELFF